Each of the 28 T cell receptor beta chains below was sequenced from the same sample in a study of T cell responses to AZD1222 COVID-19 vaccine. The data were produced by immunoSEQ multiplex PCR, yet TCRdb's version contains in-frame clones alone and is incomplete. The sample has some 150,000 clones, 92% seen once. The starting material was peripheral blood, obtained on day 0 of MenACWY control vaccination. The source of these receptors is an adult in good health.

The chain couples TRBV29-1 to TRBJ1-1; D remains unclear. Trimming pared 3 bases from V and 0 bases from J, leaving 14 bases between. This CDR3 has 15 residues. The germline CDR1 and CDR2 sequences are SQVTM and ANQGSEA. The CDR3 bases are TGCAGCGTTGAGGTGCTTCAAGGGATGAACACTGAAGCTTTCTTT. Its protein product is CSVEVLQGMNTEAFF.

CDR3 sequence reads: CASSVGAGVNYEQYF. The CDR3 region has the DNA TGTGCCAGCAGCGTAGGGGCAGGGGTAAACTACGAGCAGTACTTC. This chain uses TRBV9 with TRBJ2-7; weak D call: TRBD1 (6 bases). Germline V gives CDR1 SGDLS, CDR2 YYNGEE. The CDR3 spans 15 residues. Trimming removed 0 bases at V and 3 bases at J, with 13 bases between.

The chain has TRBV15 and TRBJ2-3, with D tentatively TRBD2 (6 bases). V was shortened by 0 bases and J by 3 bases, with 13 bases between the two germline ends. CDR1 LNHNV and CDR2 YYDKDF come from the germline V gene (reference sequence). The CDR3 has 16 residues. DNA of the CDR3: TGTGCCACCAGCAGAGATCTGCGGACTATGACAGATACGCAGTATTTT. Protein: CATSRDLRTMTDTQYF.

The rearrangement uses TRBV6-2 or TRBV6-3 and TRBJ2-7; D is uncertain. V lost 1 base to trimming and J lost 0 bases, with 4 bases between them. CDR1 is MNHEY, CDR2 SVGEGT, per germline. This CDR3 comprises 13 residues. This chain's CDR3 is CASSYLGSYEQYF. The CDR3 DNA reads as TGTGCCAGCAGTTACTTGGGCTCCTACGAGCAGTACTTC.

This sequence joins TRBV6-5 and TRBJ1-5, with unresolved D. V lost 6 bases and J lost 0, with 12 bases in between. The CDR3 consists of 15 residues. The germline CDR1 and CDR2 sequences are MNHEY and SVGAGI. This chain's CDR3 is CASRQNDYSNQPQHF. CDR3 DNA: TGTGCCAGCAGACAGAACGATTATAGCAATCAGCCCCAGCATTTT.

The rearrangement links TRBV29-1 to TRBJ2-1; 7 positions match TRBD1. CDR3 length: 14 amino acids. The germline V gene has CDR1 SQVTM and CDR2 ANQGSEA. Losses at the gene ends were 7 bases for V and 0 bases for J; bases not matched to a gene: 6. CDR3 protein: CSALQGSSYNEQFF. DNA for the CDR3: TGCAGCGCCCTACAGGGGAGCTCCTACAATGAGCAGTTCTTC.

CDR3 sequence: CAWTDSPRGYTF. The CDR3, as DNA: TGTGCCTGGACCGACAGCCCGCGGGGCTACACCTTC. V is TRBV30 and J is TRBJ1-2, with D perhaps TRBD1 (5 bases). CDR1 and CDR2 (germline): GTSNPN, SVGIG (reference sequence). The CDR3 spans 12 residues. Trimming shortened V by 4 bases and J by 8 bases, and 14 bases separated the two germline ends. The variable domain in full, completed from reference TRBV30 and TRBJ1-2, reads SQTIHQWPATLVQPVGSPLSLECTVEGTSNPNLYWYRQAAGRGLQLLFYSVGIGQISSEVPQNLSASRPQDRQFILSSKKLLLSDSGFYLCAWTDSPRGYTFGSGTRLTVV.

The V and J genes are TRBV7-2 and TRBJ2-1; the match to TRBD2 covers 8 bases. Trimming cost V 4 bases and J 4 bases; bases outside gene matches: 3. The CDR3 is made up of 14 amino acids. CDR1 is SGHTA and CDR2 is FQGNSA in the germline V gene. CDR3 in amino acids: CASSSSGPYNEQFF. The CDR3 DNA follows: TGTGCCAGCAGCTCTAGCGGGCCGTACAATGAGCAGTTCTTC.

The rearrangement links TRBV19 to TRBJ1-2, with 8 bases aligning to TRBD1. The V and J ends lost 6 bases and 5 bases, in that order; junction bases with no gene match: 11. Per the germline V gene, CDR1 is LNHDA and CDR2 is SQIVND (reference sequence). The CDR3 has 15 amino acids. CDR3 DNA: TGTGCCAGTAGGGCTCGGGGGACAGGAAATTATGGCTACACCTTC. It translates to CASRARGTGNYGYTF.

The chain recombines TRBV6-2 or TRBV6-3 with TRBJ1-6; perhaps TRBD1 as D (6 bases). The V end was cut by 6 bases, the J end by 9 bases, with 15 bases between. Germline V CDR1 and CDR2: MNHEY, SVGEGT. The CDR3 contains 14 residues. This CDR3 is CASSFGTQGSPLHF. The CDR3 DNA reads as TGTGCCAGCAGCTTTGGGACACAAGGTTCACCCCTCCACTTT.

The J gene is TRBJ1-3, the V gene TRBV6-6; D is undetermined. CDR3 length equals 14 residues. With 0 bases removed from V and 0 bases from J, the gap between germline ends came to 3 bases. Germline V gene lookup returns CDR1 MNHNY and CDR2 SVGAGI (reference sequence). This chain's CDR3 is CASSYSLSGNTIYF. CDR3 DNA sequence: TGTGCCAGCAGTTACTCTCTCTCTGGAAACACCATATATTTT.

To note about this clone: One end of the junction varies from germline; a read error may be responsible. The genes are TRBV4-2 and TRBJ1-1; D might be TRBD1 (5 bases). The CDR3 extends over 14 amino acids. The germline V gene has CDR1 LGHNA and CDR2 YNFKEQ. The CDR3 nucleotides read TGTGCCAGCAGCCAAGGACAGCGGAACGCTGAAGCTTTCTTT. As protein: CASSQGQRNAEAFF.

The V and J genes are TRBV4-1 and TRBJ2-2, with TRBD1 matching 9 bases. Germline values: CDR1 MGHRA, CDR2 YSYEKL. CDR3 length equals 16 residues. Trimming cost V 6 bases and J 4 bases; bases outside gene matches: 9. Here the CDR3 reads CASRRQQGAGTGELFF. In DNA form, the CDR3 reads TGCGCCAGCAGACGCCAACAGGGGGCAGGCACCGGGGAGCTGTTTTTT.

V gene TRBV7-8 combines with J gene TRBJ2-2, with 7 nucleotides matching TRBD1. V lost 1 base, J lost 6 bases, and 5 bases stayed unmatched. The CDR3 runs 15 residues. CDR1 and CDR2 (germline): SGHVS, FQNEAQ. CDR3 sequence: CASSLVVRGPGELFF. CDR3 bases: TGTGCCAGCAGCTTAGTGGTGAGGGGGCCCGGGGAGCTGTTTTTT.

This chain uses TRBV19 with TRBJ1-1; tentatively, D is TRBD1 (5 bases). The CDR3 length is 15 residues. The V end lost 6 bases, the J end lost 1 base, and 15 bases lay between the germline ends. Per the germline V gene, CDR1 is LNHDA and CDR2 is SQIVND (reference sequence). For the CDR3, the DNA is TGTGCCAGTAGGCCGGGGGGTCGGACGAACACTGAAGCTTTCTTT. This sequence encodes CASRPGGRTNTEAFF. The variable domain in full, with the rest retrieved from reference TRBV19 and TRBJ1-1, is DGGITQSPKYLFRKEGQNVTLSCEQNLNHDAMYWYRQDPGQGLRLIYYSQIVNDFQKGDIAEGYSVSREKKESFPLTVTSAQKNPTAFYLCASRPGGRTNTEAFFGQGTRLTVV.

This chain uses TRBV2 with TRBJ1-4; D perhaps matches TRBD1 (5 bases). CDR1 and CDR2 from the germline V gene are SNHLY and FYNNEI. The CDR3 consists of 15 residues. Deletions cut 6 bases from V and 5 bases from J, with 16 bases between. The CDR3 DNA follows: TGTGCCAGCAGCGGAACCGGGACGGCGAATGAAAAACTGTTTTTT. Its translation: CASSGTGTANEKLFF.

The chain is built from TRBV5-1 and TRBJ2-5, with 8 nucleotides matching TRBD1. Trimming cost V 1 base and J 6 bases; bases outside gene matches: 8. The germline V gene encodes CDR1 SGHRS and CDR2 YFSETQ. This CDR3 region has 15 residues. This CDR3 is CASSLLTGGIKTQYF. The DNA for the CDR3 is TGCGCCAGCAGCTTGCTTACAGGGGGGATAAAGACCCAGTACTTC.

The chain couples TRBV14 to TRBJ1-6, with 11 bases lining up with TRBD1. The trim removed 1 base at V and 5 bases at J, leaving 4 bases unmatched. CDR1 is SGHDN, CDR2 FVKESK, per germline. The CDR3 runs 17 residues. Here the CDR3 DNA reads TGTGCCAGCAGCCAAGGGACAGGGGGCCCCAATAATTCACCCCTCCACTTT. Translation: CASSQGTGGPNNSPLHF.

This chain links TRBV28 with TRBJ1-4, with TRBD1 as a possible D gene (6 bases). Trimming removed 6 bases at V and 2 bases at J, with 16 bases between. The CDR3 runs 16 residues. In germline, CDR1 is MDHEN, CDR2 SYDVKM. CDR3 coding DNA: TGTGCCAGCAGAAGGTACAGGGACATGACTAATGAAAAACTGTTTTTT. Residues: CASRRYRDMTNEKLFF.

The genes are TRBV3-1 (or the pseudogene TRBV3-2) and TRBJ1-5, with TRBD1 matching over 9 bases. The ends lost 3 bases at V and 2 bases at J; junction bases unmatched: 5. The length of the CDR3 is 16 residues. Germline lookup yields CDR1 LGHDT and CDR2 YNNKEL (reference sequence). The CDR3 protein is CASSQAGQGGNQPQHF. The CDR3, as DNA: TGTGCCAGCAGCCAGGCGGGACAGGGAGGCAATCAGCCCCAGCATTTT.

V and J are TRBV27 and TRBJ1-1; D gene ambiguous. Per the germline V gene, CDR1 is MNHEY and CDR2 is SMNVEV (reference sequence). V lost 5 bases to trimming and J lost 6 bases, with 19 bases between them. This CDR3 region has 15 residues. CDR3 in DNA: TGTGCCAGCAGTATGTTGGACGGGGTCAAGTCTGAAGCTTTCTTT. Its protein is CASSMLDGVKSEAFF.

The genes are TRBV5-1 and TRBJ2-7; the D gene could be TRBD1 or TRBD2 (5 bases each). The germline V gene encodes CDR1 SGHRS and CDR2 YFSETQ. The CDR3 is made up of 15 amino acids. V lost 8 bases, J lost 9 bases, and 27 bases lay in between. The CDR3 spells CARRPTGTSVEGQYF. CDR3 sequence (DNA): TGCGCCAGGCGACCTACCGGGACCTCCGTTGAGGGGCAGTACTTC.

V gene TRBV29-1 combines with J gene TRBJ2-7; D tentatively reads TRBD1 or TRBD2 (6 bases each). V was trimmed by 0 bases and J by 7 bases, leaving 19 bases between them. The CDR3 spans 15 residues. Germline CDR1 SQVTM, CDR2 ANQGSEA. CDR3: CSVEDHHGGAGEQYF. The CDR3 region has the DNA TGCAGCGTTGAAGATCATCACGGGGGCGCGGGGGAGCAGTACTTC.

CDR3 sequence (DNA): TGTGCCAGCAGCGAACCGGCCAATTCACCCCTCCACTTT. It is translated as CASSEPANSPLHF. The chain links TRBV7-2 to TRBJ1-6, with D hard to call. This CDR3 is 13 amino acids long. Trimming cost V 5 bases and J 7 bases, with 9 bases left between them. Germline loops: CDR1 SGHTA, CDR2 FQGNSA.

This clone has a single count. The genes are TRBV19 and TRBJ2-7; D possibly corresponds to TRBD1 (5 bases). V was trimmed by 3 bases and J by 1 base, leaving 13 bases between them. Germline CDR1 and CDR2: LNHDA and SQIVND (reference sequence). The CDR3 runs 15 residues. The DNA for the CDR3 is TGTGCCAGTAGTATCGTCGGGTCAGGGTCCTACGAGCAGTACTTC. Protein sequence: CASSIVGSGSYEQYF.

This chain uses TRBV7-9 with TRBJ2-1; 11 bases are a match to TRBD2. The CDR3 is 16 residues long. J was trimmed by 9 bases and V by 1 base; bases with no gene match: 8. CDR1 SEHNR and CDR2 FQNEAQ come from the germline V gene (reference sequence). The chain's CDR3 is CASSLDPSGRIAEQFF. The CDR3 nucleotides read TGTGCCAGCAGCTTAGATCCTAGCGGGAGGATTGCTGAGCAGTTCTTC. Supplemented by reference TRBV7-9 and TRBJ2-1, the full variable domain reads DTGVSQNPRHKITKRGQNVTFRCDPISEHNRLYWYRQTLGQGPEFLTYFQNEAQLEKSRLLSDRFSAERPKGSFSTLEIQRTEQGDSAMYLCASSLDPSGRIAEQFFGPGTRLTVL.

The chain uses TRBV6-6 and TRBJ2-5; unclear D gene. This CDR3 contains 13 residues. Germline lookup yields CDR1 MNHNY and CDR2 SVGAGI (reference sequence). Deletions cut 7 bases from V and 5 bases from J, with 14 bases between. In DNA form, the CDR3 reads TGTGCCAGCAATCCCCCCAACGCGGAGACCCAGTACTTC. It translates to CASNPPNAETQYF.

The V and J genes are TRBV7-9 and TRBJ1-3; D is unclear. The CDR3 spans 15 residues. V was clipped by 0 bases and J by 0 bases, with 6 bases between them. The germline V gene has CDR1 SEHNR and CDR2 FQNEAQ (reference sequence). CDR3 coding DNA: TGTGCCAGCAGCTTAGCCAGGAGCTCTGGAAACACCATATATTTT. Its protein product is CASSLARSSGNTIYF.